The 13 T cell receptor beta chains given below trace back to one sample, sequenced in a study of blood T cell repertoires in COVID-19. Measured with immunoSEQ multiplex PCR; TCRdb has only the in-frame clones, and not every one. The data contain about 150,000 clones, around 87% of them singletons. The sequenced sample consisted of peripheral blood. The receptors were sampled from a woman between 50 and 59 years old with active or convalescent COVID-19.

The rearrangement uses TRBV27 and TRBJ2-3; 8 bases align to TRBD1. Germline assignment: CDR1 MNHEY and CDR2 SMNVEV (reference sequence). V was clipped by 4 bases and J by 4 bases; unmatched bases: 13. This CDR3 spans 17 amino acids. Here the CDR3 DNA reads TGTGCCAGCAGTTCCGTAAAAAACCAGGGGGCTGCAGATACGCAGTATTTT. Its protein is CASSSVKNQGAADTQYF.

This clone was counted a single time. The chain joins TRBV7-2 to TRBJ2-5, with a weak D call TRBD1 (6 bases). Trimming left V 1 base short and J 5 bases short, with 14 bases between. Germline V gene data show CDR1 as SGHTA and CDR2 as FQGNSA. The CDR3 is made up of 15 amino acids. The CDR3 DNA is TGTGCCAGCAGCTTAGGTGGCAGGGGAAGGGAGACCCAGTACTTC. Protein: CASSLGGRGRETQYF.

CDR3 nucleotide sequence: TGCGCCAGCAGTCCGACAGGGGGCAGAGGTACAACTAATGAAAAACTGTTTTTT. Its translation: CASSPTGGRGTTNEKLFF. The chain has TRBV5-1 and TRBJ1-4; 10 nucleotides agree with TRBD1. The V gene end was trimmed by 5 bases and the J gene end by 0 bases; junction bases not matched to a gene: 10. CDR1 and CDR2 from the germline V gene are SGHRS and YFSETQ. The CDR3 is 18 amino acids.

V and J are TRBV25-1 and TRBJ2-7; the match to TRBD1 covers 7 bases. The germline V gene encodes CDR1 MGHDK and CDR2 SYGVNS. Unmatched junction bases numbered 5, after V lost 3 bases and J lost 6 bases. This CDR3 comprises 13 residues. The CDR3 is CASSDDRAGEQYF. In nucleotides, the CDR3 is TGTGCCAGCAGTGATGACAGGGCGGGCGAGCAGTACTTC.

This clone was seen once. This rearrangement joins TRBV24-1 to TRBJ2-1; 10 bases are shared with TRBD2. The length of the CDR3 is 19 residues. The trim removed 4 bases at V and 0 bases at J, leaving 11 bases unmatched. Germline CDR1 KGHDR, CDR2 SFDVKD. The chain's CDR3 is CATSDPWTSGGSSYNEQFF. The CDR3 DNA follows: TGTGCCACCAGTGACCCCTGGACTAGCGGAGGGAGCTCCTACAATGAGCAGTTCTTC.

The chain joins TRBV4-3 to TRBJ2-2, with 9 bases that match TRBD2. There are 17 residues in the CDR3. Per the germline V gene, CDR1 is LGHNA and CDR2 is YSLEER. The trim removed 0 bases at V and 7 bases at J, leaving 9 bases unmatched. In DNA, the CDR3 is TGCGCCAGCAGCCAAGATCTTTGGACTAGCGCGGTCGGGGAGCTGTTTTTT. Translated: CASSQDLWTSAVGELFF.

V usage is TRBV5-4 and J usage is TRBJ1-2; D unclear. V lost 4 bases and J lost 2, with 18 bases in between. CDR1 and CDR2 from the germline V gene are SGHNT and YYREEE (reference sequence). The CDR3 runs 16 residues. The CDR3 spells CASSPRRVGSNYGYTF. DNA for the CDR3: TGTGCCAGCAGCCCGAGGCGGGTGGGCAGCAACTATGGCTACACCTTC.

The chain combines TRBV6-5 with TRBJ2-7; no clear D gene. CDR1 is MNHEY and CDR2 is SVGAGI in the germline V gene. V was shortened by 0 bases and J by 4 bases, with 10 bases between the two germline ends. This CDR3 is 14 amino acids long. DNA for the CDR3: TGTGCCAGCAGTTACTCGAGTAACGGGTACGAGCAGTACTTC. Encoded protein: CASSYSSNGYEQYF.

The chain combines TRBV29-1 with TRBJ2-3; D perhaps matches TRBD2 (6 bases). Germline V gene lookup returns CDR1 SQVTM and CDR2 ANQGSEA. V was pared by 6 bases and J by 0 bases, with 13 bases between. The CDR3 sequence is 14 residues long. For the CDR3, the DNA is TGCAGCGTGCGAGCAGGGAGGAGCACAGATACGCAGTATTTT. Its protein is CSVRAGRSTDTQYF.

The genes are TRBV6-1 and TRBJ1-1; the D gene is possibly TRBD1 (5 bases). CDR1 is MNHNS and CDR2 is SASEGT in the germline V gene. There are 14 residues in the CDR3. Trimming shortened V by 5 bases and J by 0 bases, and 10 bases separated the two germline ends. The CDR3 here is CASSSVTVNTEAFF. CDR3 nucleotide sequence: TGTGCCAGCAGTTCCGTGACAGTGAACACTGAAGCTTTCTTT.

The chain has TRBV6-2 or TRBV6-3 and TRBJ1-2; the D gene is possibly TRBD1 (6 bases). Trimming took 2 bases from V and 1 from J, leaving 14 bases between them. Per germline, CDR1 MNHEY and CDR2 SVGEGT. The CDR3 extends over 16 amino acids. The CDR3 loop reads CASSYPRTDYNYGYTF. In DNA form, the CDR3 reads TGTGCCAGCAGTTACCCAAGGACAGACTATAACTATGGCTACACCTTC.

V and J are TRBV29-1 and TRBJ2-1, with no clear D. Per the germline V gene, CDR1 is SQVTM and CDR2 is ANQGSEA. V shed 4 bases and J shed 4 bases, with 8 bases lying between them. The CDR3 runs 12 residues. This CDR3 is CSVGSRYNEQFF. DNA of the CDR3: TGCAGCGTTGGATCCAGGTACAATGAGCAGTTCTTC.

The chain recombines TRBV27 with TRBJ1-4; D is unclear. The CDR3 is made up of 13 amino acids. Trimming removed 3 bases from V and 6 bases from J, with 8 bases in between. Per germline, CDR1 MNHEY and CDR2 SMNVEV (reference sequence). The CDR3: CASSFGLDEKLFF. In nucleotides, the CDR3 is TGTGCCAGCAGTTTTGGGCTTGATGAAAAACTGTTTTTT.